Listed below are T cell receptor beta chains from one sample, sequenced in a study of T cells in Graves' hyperthyroidism and ophthalmopathy. TCRdb redid the calling of the multiplex PCR reads with MiXCR, one entry per CDR3 protein. The data hold fewer than 550,000 distinct CDR3 sequences, with about 15% observed a single time. Source material: blood. The receptors come from a woman aged 18-29 years with Graves' hyperthyroidism. Both conserved end residues are part of each CDR3. The D gene is left open where the match is weak. Clone size is shown for a subset of rows, as once, few, many or a class of expanded clone.

j_call clone_size cdr3_length d_call v_call cdr3_nt cdr3_aa
TRBJ1-2 few 14 TRBD1 TRBV4-1 TGCGCCAGCAGCCAAACAGGGGGCAACTATGGCTACACCTTC CASSQTGGNYGYTF
TRBJ2-1 - 19 TRBD1 TRBV20-1 TGCAGTGCTAGAGCCGGGACAGGGGGTGAAACCGTTTCCTACAATGAGCAGTTCTTC CSARAGTGGETVSYNEQFF
TRBJ2-3 - 14 - TRBV7-6 TGTGCCAGCAGCTTCACGGAACTACCCGATACGCAGTATTTT CASSFTELPDTQYF
TRBJ2-2 few 16 TRBD2 TRBV3-1 TGTGCCAGCAGCGCCCGGACTAGCAGTGGTACCGGGGAGCTGTTTTTT CASSARTSSGTGELFF
TRBJ2-2 many 16 TRBD1 TRBV12-5 TGTGCTAGTGGTCCCTGGACAGGGGTGGGCACCGGGGAGCTGTTTTTT CASGPWTGVGTGELFF
TRBJ2-7 many 16 - TRBV28 TGTGCCAGCAGTTTAAACGGGGCGGGGGCCTACTACGAGCAGTACTTC CASSLNGAGAYYEQYF
TRBJ1-2 many 13 - TRBV12-5 TGTGCTAGTGGCGATACAGGGTTTAATGGCTACACCTTC CASGDTGFNGYTF
TRBJ2-1 many 15 - TRBV14 TGTGCCAGCAGCCAACTCGAATCGGGACGGAGTGAGCAGTTCTTC CASSQLESGRSEQFF
TRBJ1-5 many 14 TRBD1 TRBV2 TGTGCCAGCAGTGGGGACAGTGCGAATCAGCCCCAGCATTTT CASSGDSANQPQHF
TRBJ1-6 few 14 TRBD1 TRBV20-1 TGCAGTGCCCCTCGGACAGGGACGGATTCACCCCTCCACTTT CSAPRTGTDSPLHF
TRBJ2-3 many 13 TRBD1 TRBV7-9 TGTGCCATCCGGACAGGGGGAGGAGATACGCAGTATTTT CAIRTGGGDTQYF
TRBJ2-2 many 12 - TRBV7-3 TGTGCCAGCAGCTCCCATACCGGGGAGCTGTTTTTT CASSSHTGELFF
TRBJ2-3 - 16 TRBD2 TRBV7-8 TGTGCCAGCAGCTTAATCGGGGGGGCGGGCACAGATACGCAGTATTTT CASSLIGGAGTDTQYF
TRBJ1-5 many 13 TRBD1 TRBV6-1 TGTGCCAGCCGTGGACAGGGCTTTCAGCCCCAGCATTTT CASRGQGFQPQHF
TRBJ2-5 - 13 - TRBV4-1 TGCGCCAGCAGCCAACTTTACGAAGAGACCCAGTACTTC CASSQLYEETQYF
TRBJ2-3 many 16 TRBD2 TRBV2 TGTGCCAGCAGGGTGGGACTAGCGACCTCCACAGATACGCAGTATTTT CASRVGLATSTDTQYF
TRBJ2-1 once 15 - TRBV4-1 TGCGCCAGCAGCCAAGAAACGCGATTCAACAATGAGCAGTTCTTC CASSQETRFNNEQFF
TRBJ1-2 many 16 - TRBV5-1 TGCGCCAGCAGCTCCACCGTGGTGACGGTCAACTATGGCTACACCTTC CASSSTVVTVNYGYTF
TRBJ1-2 many 19 TRBD1 TRBV7-8 TGTGCCAGCAGCTTAGTAGAAGAGACCTCCGGGACAGGGGACTATGGCTACACCTTC CASSLVEETSGTGDYGYTF
TRBJ2-3 many 13 - TRBV7-3 TGTGCCAGCAGCTATGCCACAGGAGATACGCAGTATTTT CASSYATGDTQYF
TRBJ2-5 many 13 - TRBV20-1 TGCAGTGCTAGTAGTAGCGACCAAGAGACCCAGTACTTC CSASSSDQETQYF
TRBJ2-5 - 20 TRBD2 TRBV12-3/TRBV12-4 TGTGCCAGCAGTTTAGAATCTAGGACTAGCGGGAGGGGATTCGAGGAGACCCAGTACTTC CASSLESRTSGRGFEETQYF
TRBJ2-7 - 13 - TRBV6-1 TGTGCCAGCAAGGACGGTGGAATCGGTGAGCAGTACTTC CASKDGGIGEQYF
TRBJ1-2 many 16 - TRBV20-1 TGCAGTGCTAGTCCCCGGACGTCCCTGACTCTCTATGGCTACACCTTC CSASPRTSLTLYGYTF
TRBJ2-3 many 19 TRBD2 TRBV5-1 TGCGCCAGCAGCCGTGGCAGCGGGAGGGGAAAGTCGCCAACAGATACGCAGTATTTT CASSRGSGRGKSPTDTQYF
TRBJ2-1 many 14 - TRBV7-2 TGTGCCAGCATCAAAACCTCGGGCTGGGGTGAGCAGTTCTTC CASIKTSGWGEQFF
TRBJ2-2 many 14 TRBD1 TRBV3-1 TGTGCCAGCAACAGGGGGTCGGTCACCGGGGAGCTGTTTTTT CASNRGSVTGELFF
TRBJ2-1 many 19 TRBD2 TRBV6-5 TGTGCCAGCAGTTACCGTACTAGCGGGAGAAGGAGGTCCTACAATGAGCAGTTCTTC CASSYRTSGRRRSYNEQFF
TRBJ1-4 - 15 TRBD1 TRBV3-1 TGTGCCAGCAGCCCAGGACGACAGGGCCTAGAAAAACTGTTTTTT CASSPGRQGLEKLFF
TRBJ1-5 many 13 - TRBV12-3/TRBV12-4 TGTGCCAGCAGTCCCAAGGTTATGGGGCCCCAGCATTTT CASSPKVMGPQHF
TRBJ2-7 few 15 TRBD1 TRBV7-3 TGTGCCAGCAGCCCCTCGGGACAGGGCCCTTACGAGCAGTACTTC CASSPSGQGPYEQYF
TRBJ2-1 - 12 - TRBV7-9 TGTGCCAGCAGCTTAGGGAGGGATGAGCAGTTCTTC CASSLGRDEQFF
TRBJ2-2 many 16 TRBD2 TRBV7-2 TGTGCCAGCAGCTTTCCGGGACTAGCGGGAGCCGGGGAGCTGTTTTTT CASSFPGLAGAGELFF
TRBJ1-5 - 15 - TRBV7-9 TGTGCCAGCAACTTAGGGACGGGGGAGAACCAGCCCCAGCATTTT CASNLGTGENQPQHF
TRBJ1-1 many 15 - TRBV27 TGTGCCAGCAGTTTATTAGCAGGGTCGGACACTGAAGCTTTCTTT CASSLLAGSDTEAFF
TRBJ2-7 - 13 - TRBV6-1 TGTGCCAGCCACCTCAGGGGCTCCTACGAGCAGTACTTC CASHLRGSYEQYF
TRBJ2-6 once 16 - TRBV7-9 TGTGCCAGCAGCTCTGGACAGAACCGGGGGGCCAACGTCCTGACTTTC CASSSGQNRGANVLTF
TRBJ2-3 once 13 - TRBV20-1 TGCAGTGCTCGCCTGACAGGAGAAGATACGCAGTATTTT CSARLTGEDTQYF
TRBJ2-3 - 15 - TRBV4-1 TGCGCCAGCAGCCAGGGACTTGGATACACAGATACGCAGTATTTT CASSQGLGYTDTQYF
TRBJ1-2 - 13 TRBD1 TRBV27 TGTGCCAGCAAACCCACAGGGGCCTATGGCTACACCTTC CASKPTGAYGYTF
TRBJ1-5 many 15 - TRBV5-1 TGCGCCAGCAGCTTCGGGGAGCATAGCAATCAGCCCCAGCATTTT CASSFGEHSNQPQHF
TRBJ2-1 few 15 - TRBV9 TGTGCCAGCAGTCCCGAGGCAGGGGACCGTAATGAGCAGTTCTTC CASSPEAGDRNEQFF
TRBJ1-4 - 15 - TRBV12-5 TGTGCTAGTGGTTTGCTCACGAGGGGTGGCGAAAAACTGTTTTTT CASGLLTRGGEKLFF
TRBJ2-7 many 14 TRBD2 TRBV19 TGTGCCAGCAGCACTAGCGGGAGTTCCTACGAGCAGTACTTC CASSTSGSSYEQYF
TRBJ2-1 few 16 TRBD2 TRBV19 TGTGCCAGTAGTACTGGGACTAGCGGGATTCCAAATGAGCAGTTCTTC CASSTGTSGIPNEQFF
TRBJ2-1 few 12 - TRBV9 TGTGCCAGCAGCGTAGGTGAGAATGAGCAGTTCTTC CASSVGENEQFF
TRBJ2-7 many 13 - TRBV11-2 TGTGCCAGCAGCCCGATCAGCGGGACAGAGCAGTACTTC CASSPISGTEQYF
TRBJ2-3 many 12 - TRBV6-1 TGTGCCAGCAGTGATAGCGCAGATACGCAGTATTTT CASSDSADTQYF
TRBJ1-2 - 12 - TRBV27 TGTGCCACTCGGGAAGGGAACTATGGCTACACCTTC CATREGNYGYTF
TRBJ2-5 many 15 TRBD2 TRBV5-5 TGTGCCAGCAGCTTCGCTAGCGGGGGGTATGAGACCCAGTACTTC CASSFASGGYETQYF
TRBJ1-2 many 13 TRBD1 TRBV6-1 TGTGCCAGCAGTCCTCGGACAGGAGCTGGCTACACCTTC CASSPRTGAGYTF
TRBJ2-7 many 13 - TRBV5-8 TGTGCCAGCAAAATCAGGGGGGCCTACGAGCAGTACTTC CASKIRGAYEQYF
TRBJ1-2 many 13 - TRBV10-3 TGTGCCGCCTTTTCGCCGGGAGAGCATGGCTACACCTTC CAAFSPGEHGYTF
TRBJ2-1 many 14 - TRBV20-1 TGCAGTGCTAGAGTCCGGGGAACCCCGGGTGAGCAGTTCTTC CSARVRGTPGEQFF